This entry is about one T cell receptor (beta chain). Its antigen is not identified. The CDR3 loop spans 17 amino acids. Germline assignment: CDR1 SGHKS and CDR2 YYEKEE (reference sequence). Deletions cut 0 bases from V and 0 bases from J, with 16 bases between. The protocol was immunoSEQ multiplex PCR, while the TCRdb copy is restricted to in-frame clones and leaves out a portion. The sample lists about 7,400 clones, around 72% occurring once. This record comes from a study of siplizumab effects on memory and regulatory T cells. The study's findings and limits: Neither a naive nor a memory phenotype was assignable to roughly 75-95% of proliferating CD4+ or CD8+ clones.

The receptor comes from a human donor in good health. The sequenced sample was effector memory CD8+ T cells sorted from blood. Subset indicated: unstimulated CD8+ effector memory T cells. The chain has TRBV5-5 and TRBJ2-7; D call uncertain. For the CDR3, the DNA is TGTGCCAGCAGCTTGGAAAGATCCAGAACGATCTCCTACGAGCAGTACTTC. Its translation: CASSLERSRTISYEQYF. Full variable domain (outside the CDR3, taken from reference TRBV5-5 and TRBJ2-7): DAGVTQSPTHLIKTRGQQVTLRCSPISGHKSVSWYQQVLGQGPQFIFQYYEKEERGRGNFPDRFSARQFPNYSSELNVNALLLGDSALYLCASSLERSRTISYEQYFGPGTRLTVT.